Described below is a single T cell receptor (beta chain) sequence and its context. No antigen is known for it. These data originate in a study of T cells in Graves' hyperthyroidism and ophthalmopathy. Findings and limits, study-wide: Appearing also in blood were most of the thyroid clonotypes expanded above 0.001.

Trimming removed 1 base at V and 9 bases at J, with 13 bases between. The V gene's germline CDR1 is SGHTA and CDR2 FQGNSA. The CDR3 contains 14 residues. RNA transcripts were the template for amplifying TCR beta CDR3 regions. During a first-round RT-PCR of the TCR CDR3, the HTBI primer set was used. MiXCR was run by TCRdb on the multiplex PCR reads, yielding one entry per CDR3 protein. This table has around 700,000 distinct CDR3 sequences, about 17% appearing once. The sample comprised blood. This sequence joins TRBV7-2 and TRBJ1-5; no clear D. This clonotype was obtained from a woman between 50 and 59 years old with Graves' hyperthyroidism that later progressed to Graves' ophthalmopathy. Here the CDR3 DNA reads TGTGCCAGCAGCTTAGATCCGGGAGGAGGGCCCCAGCATTTT. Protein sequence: CASSLDPGGGPQHF.